A single sample is the source of the 18 T cell receptor beta chains below, sequenced in a study of PD-L1 blockade in urothelial cancer. This table comes from immunoSEQ multiplex PCR, and its TCRdb copy is limited to in-frame clones, with some not included. This sample has roughly 45,000 clones, with roughly 80% found just once. Time point in this sample: peripheral blood 6 weeks after treatment start. This material consisted of PBMCs, taken around atezolizumab (anti-PD-L1) treatment. These receptors all stem from a man between 60 and 75 years old with urothelial cancer.

The chain links TRBV28 to TRBJ2-1; D might be TRBD2 (5 bases). The CDR3 has 13 residues. Trimming shortened V by 8 bases and J by 5 bases, and 13 bases separated the two germline ends. Germline CDR1 reads MDHEN; CDR2 reads SYDVKM. CDR3 DNA: TGTGCCAGCGGAGGACGCCCAGACAATGAGCAGTTCTTC. This sequence encodes CASGGRPDNEQFF.

The chain couples TRBV28 to TRBJ1-4, with D possibly matching TRBD1 (6 bases). Germline values: CDR1 MDHEN, CDR2 SYDVKM. V was trimmed by 5 bases and J by 4 bases, leaving 14 bases between them. CDR3 length: 15 residues. Written as DNA, the CDR3 is TGTGCCAGCAGTCCAACCGGGACATATAATGAAAAACTGTTTTTT. It translates to CASSPTGTYNEKLFF.

The chain has TRBV2 and TRBJ2-1, with D perhaps matching TRBD2 (6 bases). CDR3 size: 14 residues. Between the trimmed V and J ends, which lost 4 bases and 8 bases, there was a span of 15 bases. Germline CDR1 reads SNHLY; CDR2 reads FYNNEI. The CDR3 sequence is CASSGLAFGDEQFF. CDR3 bases: TGTGCCAGCAGTGGGCTAGCGTTCGGGGATGAGCAGTTCTTC.

The CDR3 spells CASSLSPGQGGTEAFF. Here the CDR3 DNA reads TGCGCCAGCAGCTTATCTCCGGGACAGGGTGGCACTGAAGCTTTCTTT. This rearrangement joins TRBV5-1 to TRBJ1-1, with 9 bases lining up with TRBD1. There are 16 residues in the CDR3. J lost 4 bases, V lost 2 bases, and 9 bases had no gene match. Germline V gene lookup returns CDR1 SGHRS and CDR2 YFSETQ.

This chain joins TRBV27 and TRBJ1-4; weak D call: TRBD1 (5 bases). The V end was cut by 10 bases, the J end by 6 bases, with 18 bases between. Germline values: CDR1 MNHEY, CDR2 SMNVEV (reference sequence). This CDR3 region has 14 residues. The CDR3 DNA is TGTGCCACAAAAGGCAGGGTTCGAGATGAAAAACTGTTTTTT. This gives the protein CATKGRVRDEKLFF.

This sequence joins TRBV5-1 and TRBJ2-3, with TRBD1 identical over 8 bases. The CDR3 totals 15 residues. Germline V gene data show CDR1 as SGHRS and CDR2 as YFSETQ. V dropped 4 bases and J dropped 4; count of bases not matched to a gene: 8. Here the CDR3 DNA reads TGCGCCAGCAGCCCCCTGACAGGGGCGGCAGATACGCAGTATTTT. This gives the protein CASSPLTGAADTQYF. The full variable domain, with the rest looked up from reference TRBV5-1 and TRBJ2-3, is KAGVTQTPRYLIKTRGQQVTLSCSPISGHRSVSWYQQTPGQGLQFLFEYFSETQRNKGNFPGRFSGRQFSNSRSEMNVSTLELGDSALYLCASSPLTGAADTQYFGPGTRLTVL.

The CDR3 region has the DNA TGTGCCAGCAGCCGGGACAGAAACACCGGGGAGCTGTTTTTT. This sequence encodes CASSRDRNTGELFF. The V gene is TRBV7-3, the J gene TRBJ2-2; 7 nucleotides match TRBD1. Per the germline V gene, CDR1 is SGHTA and CDR2 is FQGTGA. The V segment lost 5 bases and the J segment 2 bases; nucleotides outside the gene matches: 2. This CDR3 region has 14 residues.

The J gene is TRBJ2-1, the V gene TRBV2, with TRBD2 identical over 7 bases. The J segment lost 5 bases and the V segment lost 6 bases, leaving 7 bases of the junction unmatched. The CDR3 is 14 residues long. CDR1 SNHLY and CDR2 FYNNEI come from the germline V gene. As DNA, the CDR3 is TGTGCCAGCAGCTTAGAGGGAGGGGACAATGAGCAGTTCTTC. Amino acids: CASSLEGGDNEQFF.

The V and J genes are TRBV2 and TRBJ2-7; possible D gene TRBD1, 6 bases. The CDR3 loop spans 14 amino acids. V gave up 4 bases and J gave up 3 bases, with 13 bases separating them. Germline CDR1 is SNHLY and CDR2 is FYNNEI. CDR3 sequence reads: CASSGQDPIYEQYF. CDR3 DNA sequence: TGTGCCAGCAGTGGACAGGATCCAATCTACGAGCAGTACTTC.

The genes are TRBV18 and TRBJ2-1, with D possibly being TRBD2 (7 bases). The V end lost 4 bases, the J end lost 2 bases, and 9 bases lay between the germline ends. Germline V gene data show CDR1 as KGHSH and CDR2 as LQKENI. CDR3 length: 14 residues. CDR3 nucleotide sequence: TGTGCCAGCTCACGAGGGGGGGCCTACAATGAGCAGTTCTTC. This sequence encodes CASSRGGAYNEQFF. Using reference TRBV18 and TRBJ2-1 for the parts outside the CDR3, the full variable domain is NAGVMQNPRHLVRRRGQEARLRCSPMKGHSHVYWYRQLPEEGLKFMVYLQKENIIDESGMPKERFSAEFPKEGPSILRIQQVVRGDSAAYFCASSRGGAYNEQFFGPGTRLTVL.

In its sample, this clone was seen many times. V gene TRBV6-5 combines with J gene TRBJ2-4; maybe TRBD2 (5 bases). Germline-derived CDR1 and CDR2 are MNHEY and SVGAGI. The V end was cut by 1 base, the J end by 3 bases, with 10 bases between. The CDR3 loop spans 15 amino acids. CDR3 loop: CASSYFVEGKNIQYF. CDR3 nucleotide sequence: TGTGCCAGCAGTTACTTTGTAGAGGGCAAAAACATTCAGTACTTC.

V and J are TRBV2 and TRBJ1-2; D uncertain. V was pared by 3 bases and J by 8 bases, with 10 bases between. Germline CDR1 reads SNHLY; CDR2 reads FYNNEI. The CDR3 totals 12 residues. The CDR3 nucleotides are TGTGCCAGCAGTGAGCCGTCACGGGGCTACACCTTC. It translates to CASSEPSRGYTF.

This chain joins TRBV30 and TRBJ2-6, with 10 bases fitting TRBD1. Losses at the gene ends were 5 bases for V and 4 bases for J; bases not matched to a gene: 5. Germline-derived CDR1 and CDR2 are GTSNPN and SVGIG (reference sequence). The CDR3 covers 15 residues. CDR3: CAWSTGGSGANVLTF. The CDR3 coding sequence is TGTGCCTGGTCGACAGGGGGCTCGGGGGCCAACGTCCTGACTTTC. Supplemented by reference TRBV30 and TRBJ2-6, the full variable domain reads SQTIHQWPATLVQPVGSPLSLECTVEGTSNPNLYWYRQAAGRGLQLLFYSVGIGQISSEVPQNLSASRPQDRQFILSSKKLLLSDSGFYLCAWSTGGSGANVLTFGAGSRLTVL.

The chain uses TRBV10-3 and TRBJ2-3; 11 nucleotides align to TRBD1. This CDR3 is 16 amino acids long. V lost 3 bases, J lost 4 bases, and 6 bases stayed unmatched. The germline gives CDR1 ENHRY, CDR2 SYGVKD. CDR3 protein: CAISDFWTGGADTQYF. CDR3 sequence (DNA): TGTGCCATCAGTGACTTTTGGACAGGGGGCGCAGATACGCAGTATTTT.

This chain connects TRBV6-1 to TRBJ1-2, with a tentative D call TRBD1 (5 bases). CDR3 size: 15 residues. Germline V gives CDR1 MNHNS, CDR2 SASEGT. V lost 6 bases to trimming and J lost 4 bases, with 18 bases between them. The CDR3 protein is CASSSSGTPGYGYTF. The DNA of the CDR3 is TGTGCCAGCAGCAGTTCAGGGACTCCGGGCTATGGCTACACCTTC.

The CDR3 coding sequence is TGTGCCAGCAGCTCGGGACTAGCGGGGCCCCGTACGCAGTATTTT. This translates into CASSSGLAGPRTQYF. The J gene is TRBJ2-3, the V gene TRBV7-2; 13 nucleotides align to TRBD2. V gave up 4 bases and J gave up 8 bases; unmatched junction bases: 6. In germline, CDR1 is SGHTA, CDR2 FQGNSA. The CDR3 is made up of 15 amino acids.

This clone turned up a few times. The rearrangement uses TRBV11-3 and TRBJ2-7; no firm D call. Germline V lookup: CDR1 SGHNT, CDR2 YENEEA. Trimming shortened V by 0 bases and J by 0 bases, and 3 bases separated the two germline ends. The CDR3 totals 13 residues. CDR3: CASSLDSSYEQYF. In DNA form, the CDR3 reads TGTGCCAGCAGCTTAGACAGCTCCTACGAGCAGTACTTC.

The chain recombines TRBV6-1 with TRBJ2-5; TRBD2 aligns across 8 bases. The junction had 5 bases not matched to a gene; V was cut back by 2 bases and J by 3 bases. Germline V gives CDR1 MNHNS, CDR2 SASEGT. The CDR3 is made up of 15 amino acids. In DNA form, the CDR3 reads TGTGCCAGCAGTGAACCAGGGACTAGGAAAGAGACCCAGTACTTC. Translation: CASSEPGTRKETQYF.